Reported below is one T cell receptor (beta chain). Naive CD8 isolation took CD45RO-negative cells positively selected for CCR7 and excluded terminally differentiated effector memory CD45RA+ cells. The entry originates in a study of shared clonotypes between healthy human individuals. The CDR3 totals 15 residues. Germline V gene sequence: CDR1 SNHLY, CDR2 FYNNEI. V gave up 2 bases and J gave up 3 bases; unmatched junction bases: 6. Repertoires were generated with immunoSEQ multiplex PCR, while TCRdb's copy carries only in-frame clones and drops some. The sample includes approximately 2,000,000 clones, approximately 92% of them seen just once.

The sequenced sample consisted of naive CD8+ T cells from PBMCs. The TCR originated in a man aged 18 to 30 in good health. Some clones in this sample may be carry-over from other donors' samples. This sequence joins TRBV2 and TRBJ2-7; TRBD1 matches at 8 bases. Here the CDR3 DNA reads TGTGCCAGCAGTGAATTCGACAGGGGCCTCTACGAGCAGTACTTC. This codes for CASSEFDRGLYEQYF. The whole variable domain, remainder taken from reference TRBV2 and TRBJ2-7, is EPEVTQTPSHQVTQMGQEVILRCVPISNHLYFYWYRQILGQKVEFLVSFYNNEISEKSEIFDDQFSVERPDGSNFTLKIRSTKLEDSAMYFCASSEFDRGLYEQYFGPGTRLTVT.